The sequence of this T cell receptor (beta chain) was determined in a study of T cells in localized non-small cell lung cancer. On this clone: The antigen remains unidentified.

Overall study findings and caveats: Increased T cell density in blood showed an association with longer overall survival. Sequencing covered just one tumor region, so heterogeneity cannot be ruled out. Adjacent lung was found to contain a median about 62 of the top 100 tumor clones. Peak T cell clonality was found in uninvolved adjacent lung, exceeding tumor.

Measured with immunoSEQ multiplex PCR; TCRdb has only the in-frame clones, and not every one. The table records roughly 39,000 clones, about 88% of them present only once. The CDR3 is made up of 14 amino acids. V shed 1 base and J shed 10 bases, with 11 bases lying between them. The germline CDR1 and CDR2 sequences are LGHNA and YSLEER. The TCR sequence derives from a man aged 18-55 years with stage I lung adenocarcinoma. The source material was peripheral blood, sampled before any cancer treatment. This chain uses TRBV4-3 with TRBJ1-6; D remains ambiguous. CDR3 residues: CASSQVGSSSPLHF. For the CDR3, the DNA is TGCGCCAGCAGCCAAGTCGGATCTAGCTCACCCCTCCACTTT.